This TCR beta chain was sequenced during a study of preoperative IRX-2 immunotherapy in early breast cancer. This CDR3 has 15 residues. Germline V gives CDR1 SGHDT, CDR2 YYEEEE. V trimming: 1 base; J trimming: 3 bases; junction bases outside the gene matches: 4. Treatment meaning: preoperative locoregional IRX-2 cytokine immunotherapy. The repertoire was sequenced with immunoSEQ multiplex PCR; TCRdb's copy has only in-frame clones and lacks some. The table records roughly 43,000 clones, over 85% of them present only once. This sample comprised tumor tissue, obtained after IRX-2 immunotherapy. The chain joins TRBV5-6 to TRBJ2-7, with 10 bases matching TRBD1. The receptor was derived from a human donor with breast cancer. The CDR3 spells CASSLIGTGDYEQYF. The CDR3 region has the DNA TGTGCCAGCAGCTTGATCGGGACAGGGGACTACGAGCAGTACTTC.